This T cell receptor beta chain was identified during a study of blood T cell repertoires in COVID-19. Study as a whole: Samples taken during acute and convalescent COVID-19 were collected in the United States, Italy and Spain. The analysed material was cDNA or gDNA that came from T cells, B-cell-depleted T cells, or PBMCs.

In the source study's methods: For nucleated cells, counts were estimated from reference gene primer amplification. This table comes from immunoSEQ multiplex PCR, and its TCRdb copy is limited to in-frame clones, with some not included. From that table come the V and J calls and clone size; the DNA was used to work out D and trimming. The data show approximately 78,000 clones, about 89% seen once. The CDR3 contains 15 residues. CDR1 and CDR2 (germline): SGHRS, YFSETQ. V shed 3 bases and J 3 bases; nucleotides not matched to a gene: 3. The genes are TRBV5-1 and TRBJ1-6; 7 bases fit TRBD1. The clonotype comes from a man in his fifties with COVID-19, enrolled during active disease. Sequences were obtained from peripheral blood. The CDR3 here is CASSSGQIYNSPLHF. The CDR3 DNA sequence: TGCGCCAGCAGCTCGGGACAGATCTATAATTCACCCCTCCACTTT.